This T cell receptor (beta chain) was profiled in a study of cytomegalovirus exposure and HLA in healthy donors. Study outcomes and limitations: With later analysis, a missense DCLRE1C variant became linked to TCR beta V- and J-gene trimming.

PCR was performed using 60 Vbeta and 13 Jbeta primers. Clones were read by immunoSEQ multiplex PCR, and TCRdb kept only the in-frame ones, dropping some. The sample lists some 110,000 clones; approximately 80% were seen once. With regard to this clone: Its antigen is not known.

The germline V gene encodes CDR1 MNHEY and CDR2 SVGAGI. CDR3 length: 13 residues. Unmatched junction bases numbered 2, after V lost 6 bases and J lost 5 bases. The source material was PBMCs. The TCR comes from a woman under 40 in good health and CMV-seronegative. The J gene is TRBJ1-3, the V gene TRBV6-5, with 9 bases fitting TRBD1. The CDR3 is CASRGTGRNTIYF. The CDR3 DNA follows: TGTGCCAGCAGGGGGACAGGGCGAAACACCATATATTTT.